These 32 T cell receptor beta chains were all obtained from the same sample, sequenced in a study of identical twins. TCRdb re-called the 5' RACE reads through MiXCR, storing one row per CDR3 protein. In the table there are a few hundred thousand distinct CDR3 sequences, around 9.6% of which are singletons. The same sample was also used in a study of yellow fever vaccine responses in identical twins.

Sequencing was done on a sample of PBMCs. These receptors were collected from a woman between 18 and 29 years old in good health.

In regard to this clonotype: A junction end diverges from the germline sequence, so it may reflect a read error. This chain uses TRBV7-9 with TRBJ2-4, with D perhaps matching TRBD1 or TRBD2 (6 bases each). Looked up from germline, CDR1 is SEHNR and CDR2 is FQNEAQ (reference sequence). The CDR3 runs 12 residues. CDR3 DNA sequence: TGTGCCAGCACCGCGGGGCAGGGGACGCGCGTCTTC. It is translated as CASTAGQGTRVF.

This clonotype came up many times. The CDR3 loop is CASSQGLAGVNEQFF. CDR3 coding DNA: TGCGCCAGCAGCCAAGGACTAGCGGGAGTCAATGAGCAGTTCTTC. The chain links TRBV4-3 to TRBJ2-1; 12 nucleotides match TRBD2. The ends lost 1 base at V and 6 bases at J; junction bases unmatched: 1. The CDR3 spans 15 residues. CDR1 and CDR2 from the germline V gene are LGHNA and YSLEER.

Concerning this clonotype itself: It may be a read error: a sequence one base away is much more abundant. The chain uses TRBV6-2 or TRBV6-3 and TRBJ2-5; no firm D call. Germline V gives CDR1 MNHEY, CDR2 SVGEGT. This CDR3 has 14 amino acids. CDR3 DNA: TGTGCCAGCAACGACGGGTTGCTAGGAGAAGACCAGCACTTC. This sequence encodes CASNDGLLGEDQHF.

There are many counts of this clonotype. The chain links TRBV4-3 to TRBJ2-3; maybe TRBD2 (6 bases). Deletions cut 0 bases from V and 0 bases from J, with 10 bases between. Germline CDR1 reads LGHNA; CDR2 reads YSLEER. There are 16 residues in the CDR3. The CDR3 DNA is TGCGCCAGCAGCCAAGACAGCGGGCGAAGCACAGATACGCAGTATTTT. It translates to CASSQDSGRSTDTQYF.

The chain carries TRBV10-1 and TRBJ2-2; 7 nucleotides line up with TRBD1. Germline V gene sequence: CDR1 WNHNN, CDR2 SYGVQD (reference sequence). V gave up 5 bases and J gave up 5 bases; unmatched junction bases: 5. The CDR3 contains 14 residues. The CDR3 loop reads CASSPGGITGELFF. DNA for the CDR3: TGCGCCAGCAGTCCAGGGGGTATAACCGGGGAGCTGTTTTTT.

This clonotype has just a few counts. The V and J genes are TRBV12-3 or TRBV12-4 and TRBJ2-7; perhaps TRBD2 as D (5 bases). V was cut by 1 base and J by 6 bases, with 16 bases left in between. The CDR3 is made up of 15 amino acids. The chain's CDR3 is CASSLGAAGQFEQYF. The CDR3 nucleotides are TGTGCCAGCAGTTTAGGCGCGGCGGGCCAGTTCGAGCAGTACTTC.

This clonotype occurred a few times. V is TRBV3-1 and J is TRBJ2-7; TRBD1 might be the D (5 bases). Trimming left V 1 base short and J 2 bases short, with 9 bases between. Germline CDR1 LGHDT, CDR2 YNNKEL (reference sequence). This CDR3 is built from 14 residues. The CDR3 loop reads CASSQVLGPYEQYF. The CDR3 DNA reads as TGTGCCAGCAGCCAAGTTTTGGGGCCCTACGAGCAGTACTTC.

This clonotype was seen many times. The CDR3 protein is CASSQDSSGSWTDTQYF. The CDR3 coding sequence is TGCGCCAGCAGCCAAGATAGTAGCGGGAGTTGGACAGATACGCAGTATTTT. This chain connects TRBV4-3 to TRBJ2-3; the match to TRBD2 covers 9 bases. This CDR3 has 17 amino acids. Trimming at V came to 0 bases and at J to 3 bases, leaving 7 bases not matched to a gene. CDR1 LGHNA and CDR2 YSLEER come from the germline V gene.

This clonotype was counted many times. This rearrangement joins TRBV28 to TRBJ2-3; D unresolved. The CDR3 is 15 residues long. Germline lookup yields CDR1 MDHEN and CDR2 SYDVKM. Trimming took off 1 base at V and 1 base at J, with 9 bases between the two ends. CDR3 in DNA: TGTGCCAGCAGTTTATCGCAGTCGGGCACAGATACGCAGTATTTT. Amino acid sequence: CASSLSQSGTDTQYF.

The chain links TRBV7-3 to TRBJ2-3; D unclear. Germline V gene lookup returns CDR1 SGHTA and CDR2 FQGTGA. V shed 3 bases and J shed 4 bases, with 11 bases lying between them. The length of the CDR3 is 14 residues. CDR3 residues: CASSFGEVPDTQYF. Here the CDR3 DNA reads TGTGCCAGCAGCTTCGGCGAGGTCCCAGATACGCAGTATTTT.

In DNA form, the CDR3 reads TGCAGTGCCAGCGGACTAGCGGGCAGCTCCTACGAGCAGTACTTC. It codes for CSASGLAGSSYEQYF. The genes are TRBV20-1 and TRBJ2-7; 11 bases agree with TRBD2. The germline V gene encodes CDR1 DFQATT and CDR2 SNEGSKA (reference sequence). Losses at the gene ends were 6 bases for V and 0 bases for J; bases not matched to a gene: 7. The length of the CDR3 is 15 residues.

This clonotype was seen only a few times. J is TRBJ2-3 and V is TRBV7-9, with 9 bases identical to TRBD1. V lost 4 bases and J lost 4; bases outside the gene matches: 9. The CDR3 runs to 16 residues. Germline lookup yields CDR1 SEHNR and CDR2 FQNEAQ (reference sequence). CDR3 loop: CASSSAGQGGADTQYF. The CDR3 coding sequence is TGTGCCAGCAGCTCGGCGGGACAGGGAGGAGCAGATACGCAGTATTTT.

The chain recombines TRBV5-1 with TRBJ2-7; D uncertain. This CDR3 is 16 amino acids long. Per germline, CDR1 SGHRS and CDR2 YFSETQ. The ends were cut back, 0 bases at V and 0 bases at J, with 13 bases in the middle. The CDR3 region has the DNA TGCGCCAGCAGCTTGGGTGCAGGCGATAGCTCCTACGAGCAGTACTTC. Amino acids: CASSLGAGDSSYEQYF.

This clonotype was seen at least ten times. V usage is TRBV5-1 and J usage is TRBJ2-3; the match to TRBD2 covers 10 bases. The V and J ends lost 4 bases and 2 bases, in that order; junction bases with no gene match: 13. The length of the CDR3 is 18 residues. Germline loops: CDR1 SGHRS, CDR2 YFSETQ. CDR3 region: CASSPWGWTSGTTDTQYF. CDR3 DNA sequence: TGCGCCAGCAGCCCTTGGGGTTGGACTAGCGGCACCACAGATACGCAGTATTTT.

This clonotype was counted a few times. V is TRBV7-2 and J is TRBJ1-2; possibly TRBD1 for D (6 bases). This CDR3 comprises 14 residues. With 3 bases removed from V and 0 bases from J, the gap between germline ends came to 8 bases. Germline-derived CDR1 and CDR2 are SGHTA and FQGNSA. CDR3 amino acids: CASSLDSANYGYTF. The DNA for the CDR3 is TGTGCCAGCAGCTTGGACAGCGCTAACTATGGCTACACCTTC.

The genes are TRBV2 and TRBJ2-7, with D possibly matching TRBD2 (5 bases). The V and J ends lost 1 base and 0 bases respectively, with 7 bases between them. CDR1 and CDR2 from the germline V gene are SNHLY and FYNNEI. This CDR3 has 14 residues. As DNA, the CDR3 is TGTGCCAGCAGTGAAGGGAGGAGCTCCTACGAGCAGTACTTC. Its translation is CASSEGRSSYEQYF.

This clonotype was observed a handful of times. The chain uses TRBV12-3 or TRBV12-4 and TRBJ2-1; possible D gene TRBD1, 6 bases. The germline V and J ends were trimmed by 2 bases and 2 bases, with 13 bases remaining between them. This CDR3 has 16 residues. The CDR3 protein is CASSLSDSTTYNEQFF. The CDR3 DNA follows: TGTGCCAGCAGTTTATCGGACAGTACGACCTACAATGAGCAGTTCTTC.

A few counts support this clonotype. This chain uses TRBV7-2 with TRBJ2-7; 8 nucleotides align to TRBD2. There are 15 residues in the CDR3. Trimming at V came to 1 base and at J to 6 bases, leaving 8 bases not matched to a gene. Germline V gives CDR1 SGHTA, CDR2 FQGNSA. The CDR3 protein is CASSLELSGMFEQYF. The DNA for the CDR3 is TGTGCCAGCAGCTTAGAGCTTAGCGGGATGTTCGAGCAGTACTTC.

The chain recombines TRBV6-5 with TRBJ1-1, with TRBD1 matching over 9 bases. V was pared by 0 bases and J by 5 bases, with 4 bases of the junction left unmatched. This CDR3 spans 15 amino acids. Per the germline V gene, CDR1 is MNHEY and CDR2 is SVGAGI. CDR3 in amino acids: CASSYSGDRGTEAFF. The DNA for the CDR3 is TGTGCCAGCAGTTACTCGGGTGACAGGGGGACTGAAGCTTTCTTT.

This clonotype was detected a few times. The chain has TRBV2 and TRBJ2-5; perhaps TRBD2 as D (6 bases). The V end lost 4 bases, the J end lost 4 bases, and 19 bases lay between the germline ends. The CDR3 has 16 amino acids. Germline-derived CDR1 and CDR2 are SNHLY and FYNNEI. The CDR3 loop is CASSVRRVRGRETQYF. CDR3 sequence (DNA): TGTGCCAGCAGTGTCCGCAGGGTGCGGGGCCGAGAGACCCAGTACTTC.

The genes are TRBV20-1 and TRBJ2-5; D may be TRBD1 (6 bases). Trimming took off 1 base at V and 0 bases at J, with 15 bases between the two ends. This CDR3 region has 16 residues. CDR1 and CDR2 (germline): DFQATT, SNEGSKA (reference sequence). Written as DNA, the CDR3 is TGCAGTGCTAGAGTCGGCCAGGGGACGTACCAAGAGACCCAGTACTTC. Protein: CSARVGQGTYQETQYF.

Ten or more counts support this clonotype. The chain has TRBV4-3 and TRBJ2-7; 8 bases fit TRBD1. The CDR3 loop spans 15 amino acids. V trimming: 3 bases; J trimming: 0 bases; junction bases outside the gene matches: 4. In germline, CDR1 is LGHNA, CDR2 YSLEER. CDR3 nucleotide sequence: TGCGCCAGCAGCCAGGACAGGGCCAACTCCTACGAGCAGTACTTC. Encoded protein: CASSQDRANSYEQYF.

This clonotype was counted between two and nine times. The genes are TRBV6-2 or TRBV6-3 and TRBJ2-1, with D possibly TRBD2 on 5 matching bases. Deletions cut 0 bases from V and 2 bases from J, with 11 bases between. CDR3 length: 16 amino acids. Germline CDR1 reads MNHEY; CDR2 reads SVGEGT. The CDR3 sequence: CASSYSLVQPYNEQFF. For the CDR3, the DNA is TGTGCCAGCAGTTACTCACTAGTTCAGCCCTACAATGAGCAGTTCTTC.

In this sample, this clonotype turned up a few times. This chain joins TRBV9 and TRBJ2-7; TRBD1 is a possible D gene (6 bases). In germline, CDR1 is SGDLS, CDR2 YYNGEE. This CDR3 has 14 residues. V was trimmed by 4 bases and J by 0 bases, leaving 11 bases between them. The DNA of the CDR3 is TGTGCCAGCAGCTTATCGGGACACTCCTACGAGCAGTACTTC. This gives the protein CASSLSGHSYEQYF.

The chain is built from TRBV20-1 and TRBJ2-1, with TRBD2 as a possible D gene (5 bases). The CDR3 covers 14 residues. The ends were cut back, 3 bases at V and 9 bases at J, with 18 bases in the middle. Germline lookup yields CDR1 DFQATT and CDR2 SNEGSKA (reference sequence). Written as DNA, the CDR3 is TGCAGTGCTAGGTTCAGAGGGCTGGGTGGTGAGCAGTTCTTC. Amino acids: CSARFRGLGGEQFF.

The sample holds many counts of this clonotype. CDR3 bases: TGTGCCAGCAGTTTAGGGGTGTACACCGGGGAGCTGTTTTTT. Translated, it gives CASSLGVYTGELFF. The chain combines TRBV12-3 or TRBV12-4 with TRBJ2-2; D is unresolved. Trimming shortened V by 1 base and J by 3 bases, and 6 bases separated the two germline ends. The length of the CDR3 is 14 residues.

This clonotype was picked up a small number of times. The chain recombines TRBV5-1 with TRBJ2-5; TRBD1 is a possible D gene (6 bases). V was cut by 4 bases and J by 1 base, with 14 bases left in between. The CDR3 is 15 residues long. CDR1 SGHRS and CDR2 YFSETQ come from the germline V gene. The DNA for the CDR3 is TGCGCCAGCAGCGGCGTTAACAGGGCCCAAGAGACCCAGTACTTC. Translation: CASSGVNRAQETQYF.

This clonotype was counted many times. One end of the junction varies from germline; a read error may be responsible. CDR3 sequence reads: CASSYRLGTSSNNEQFF. In DNA form, the CDR3 reads TGTGCCAGCAGTTACAGACTTGGGACTAGCTCCAACAATGAGCAGTTCTTC. The chain employs TRBV12-3 or TRBV12-4 and TRBJ2-1; 9 bases map to TRBD2. The CDR3 is 17 amino acids.

The chain recombines TRBV3-1 with TRBJ2-1, with 7 bases lining up with TRBD2. The V gene's germline CDR1 is LGHDT and CDR2 YNNKEL (reference sequence). The CDR3 is 17 amino acids. J lost 7 bases, V lost 10 bases, and 22 bases had no gene match. In nucleotides, the CDR3 is TGTGCCACCTCCCAAGAAGTGAAGGGCCCAGCGGGAAATGAGCAGTTCTTC. As protein: CATSQEVKGPAGNEQFF.

This clonotype has just a few counts. The rearrangement links TRBV11-2 to TRBJ2-5, with 11 nucleotides matching TRBD2. Germline CDR1 is SGHAT and CDR2 is FQNNGV. The CDR3 is made up of 18 amino acids. Losses at the gene ends were 2 bases for V and 2 bases for J; bases not matched to a gene: 10. CDR3 in amino acids: CASSLFTSGGRGQETQYF. The CDR3 nucleotides read TGTGCCAGCAGCTTATTCACTAGCGGGGGAAGGGGACAAGAGACCCAGTACTTC. Combining the CDR3 with reference TRBV11-2 and TRBJ2-5 gives the whole variable domain EAGVAQSPRYKIIEKRQSVAFWCNPISGHATLYWYQQILGQGPKLLIQFQNNGVVDDSQLPKDRFSAERLKGVDSTLKIQPAKLEDSAVYLCASSLFTSGGRGQETQYFGPGTRLLVL.

The chain recombines TRBV5-6 with TRBJ2-1; 16 bases are shared with TRBD2. The CDR3 extends over 18 amino acids. V shed 0 bases and J 4 bases; nucleotides not matched to a gene: 4. Germline V gene data show CDR1 as SGHDT and CDR2 as YYEEEE. The CDR3 protein is CASSLEGLAGGAYNEQFF. The CDR3 coding sequence is TGTGCCAGCAGCTTGGAGGGACTAGCGGGGGGGGCATACAATGAGCAGTTCTTC.

In regard to this clonotype: A much larger clone differs by one base, so this may be a read error. The genes are TRBV12-3 or TRBV12-4 and TRBJ2-5; a weak D match, TRBD2 (5 bases). This CDR3 comprises 12 residues. Trimming cost V 8 bases and J 5 bases, with 12 bases left between them. CDR3 coding DNA: TGTGCCAGCGGTCCGAGAGGGGAGACCCAGTACTTC. Its protein is CASGPRGETQYF.